Here is one TCR beta chain with its context. These data belong to a study of T-cell memory formation after mild COVID-19. J gave up 3 bases and V 4 bases, and 8 bases lay outside the gene matches. The CDR3 covers 15 residues. CDR1 LGHDT and CDR2 YNNKEL come from the germline V gene (reference sequence). From the 5' RACE reads, TCRdb called clonotypes with MiXCR, one entry per CDR3 protein. The data contain just over 400,000 distinct CDR3 sequences, 23% of them singletons. The chain has TRBV3-1 and TRBJ2-7; 8 bases fit TRBD1. This clonotype was obtained from an adult woman who had mild COVID-19 (a few samples of this study predate the infection). Cell type and time point are not known. Material for sequencing was PBMCs or a T cell subset sorted from them (not recorded which). The CDR3 loop is CASSPSGQGFYEQYF. The CDR3 DNA is TGTGCCAGCAGCCCATCCGGACAGGGCTTCTACGAGCAGTACTTC.